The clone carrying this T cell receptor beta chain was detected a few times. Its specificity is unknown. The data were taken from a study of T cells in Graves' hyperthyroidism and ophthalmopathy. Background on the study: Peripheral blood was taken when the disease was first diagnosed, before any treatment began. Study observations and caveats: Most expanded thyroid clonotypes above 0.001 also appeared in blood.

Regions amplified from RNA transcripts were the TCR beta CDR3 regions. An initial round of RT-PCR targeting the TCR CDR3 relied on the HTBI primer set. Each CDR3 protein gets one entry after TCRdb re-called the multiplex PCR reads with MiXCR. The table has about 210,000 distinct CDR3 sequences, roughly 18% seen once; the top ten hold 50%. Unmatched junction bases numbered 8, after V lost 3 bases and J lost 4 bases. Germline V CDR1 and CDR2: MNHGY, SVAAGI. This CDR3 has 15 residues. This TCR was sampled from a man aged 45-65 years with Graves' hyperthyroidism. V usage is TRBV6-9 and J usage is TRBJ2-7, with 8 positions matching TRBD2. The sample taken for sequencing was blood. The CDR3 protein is CASSYRPGGRYEQYF. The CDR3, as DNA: TGTGCCAGCAGTTACAGGCCGGGAGGGCGGTACGAGCAGTACTTC.